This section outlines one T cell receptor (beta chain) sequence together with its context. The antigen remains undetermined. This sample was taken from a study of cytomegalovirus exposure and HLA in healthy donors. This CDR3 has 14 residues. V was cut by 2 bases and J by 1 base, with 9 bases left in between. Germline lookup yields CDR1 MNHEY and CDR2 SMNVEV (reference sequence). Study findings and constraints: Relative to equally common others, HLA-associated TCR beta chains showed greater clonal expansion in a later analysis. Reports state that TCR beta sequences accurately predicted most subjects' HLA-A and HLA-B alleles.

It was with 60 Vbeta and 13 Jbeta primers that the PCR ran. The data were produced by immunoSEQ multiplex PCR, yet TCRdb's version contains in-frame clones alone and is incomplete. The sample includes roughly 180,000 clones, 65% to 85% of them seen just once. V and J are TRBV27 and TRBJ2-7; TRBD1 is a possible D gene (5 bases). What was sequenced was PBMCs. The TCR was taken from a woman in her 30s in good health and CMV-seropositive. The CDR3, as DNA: TGTGCCAGCAGTTTAAAGGGGTTTTCCTACGAGCAGTACTTC. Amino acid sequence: CASSLKGFSYEQYF.